The clone carrying this TCR beta chain has a handful of counts. Its antigen is undetermined. The data derive from a study of cytomegalovirus exposure and HLA in healthy donors. Nominal health characterized the donors when sampled, though unrecorded immune exposures were likely. General observations from the study: TCR beta chain V- and J-gene trimming was linked, in a later analysis, to a missense variant in DCLRE1C.

The CDR3 consists of 13 residues. With 4 bases clipped from V and 7 bases from J, the junction kept 6 bases outside the gene matches. Germline V gene sequence: CDR1 MRHNA, CDR2 SNTAGT. The PCR was carried out with 60 Vbeta primers and 13 Jbeta primers. The data were produced by immunoSEQ multiplex PCR, yet TCRdb's version contains in-frame clones alone and is incomplete. This table has 100,000 to 150,000 clones, just under 75% appearing once. This chain uses TRBV6-4 with TRBJ1-1; TRBD1 agrees at 7 bases. The source is a man aged 60 to 69 in good health and CMV-seropositive. Sequencing input: PBMCs. This CDR3 reads CASSVEQGGEAFF. The CDR3 DNA follows: TGTGCCAGCAGTGTCGAGCAGGGGGGTGAAGCTTTCTTT.